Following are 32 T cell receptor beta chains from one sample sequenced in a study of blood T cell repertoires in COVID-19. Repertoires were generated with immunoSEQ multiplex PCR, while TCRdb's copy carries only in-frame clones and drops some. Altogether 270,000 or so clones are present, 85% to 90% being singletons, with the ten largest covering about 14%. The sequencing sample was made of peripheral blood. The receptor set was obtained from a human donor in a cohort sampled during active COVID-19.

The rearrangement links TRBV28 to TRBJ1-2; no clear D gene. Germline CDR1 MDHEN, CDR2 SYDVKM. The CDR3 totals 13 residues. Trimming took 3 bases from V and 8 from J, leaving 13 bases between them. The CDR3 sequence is CASSLSGNGGYTF. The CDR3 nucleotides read TGTGCCAGCAGTTTGTCCGGGAACGGAGGCTACACCTTC.

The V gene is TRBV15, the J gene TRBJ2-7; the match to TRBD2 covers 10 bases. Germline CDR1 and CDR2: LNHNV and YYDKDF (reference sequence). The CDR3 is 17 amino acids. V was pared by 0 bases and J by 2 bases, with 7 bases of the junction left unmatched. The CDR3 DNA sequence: TGTGCCACCAGCAGAGATCTTGGGACTAGCGTTACCTACGAGCAGTACTTC. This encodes CATSRDLGTSVTYEQYF.

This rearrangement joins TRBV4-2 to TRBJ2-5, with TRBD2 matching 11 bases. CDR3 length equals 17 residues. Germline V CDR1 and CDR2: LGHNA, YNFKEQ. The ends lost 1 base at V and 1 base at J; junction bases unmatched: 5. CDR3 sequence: CASSQGASGRLQETQYF. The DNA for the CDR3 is TGTGCCAGCAGCCAAGGCGCTAGCGGGAGGCTCCAAGAGACCCAGTACTTC.

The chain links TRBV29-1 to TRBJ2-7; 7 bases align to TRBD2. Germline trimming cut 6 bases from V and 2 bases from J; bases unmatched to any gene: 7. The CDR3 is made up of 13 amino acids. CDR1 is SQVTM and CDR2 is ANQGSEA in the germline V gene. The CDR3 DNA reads TGCAGCGTGGAGACTAGCCAGACCTACGAGCAGTACTTC. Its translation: CSVETSQTYEQYF.

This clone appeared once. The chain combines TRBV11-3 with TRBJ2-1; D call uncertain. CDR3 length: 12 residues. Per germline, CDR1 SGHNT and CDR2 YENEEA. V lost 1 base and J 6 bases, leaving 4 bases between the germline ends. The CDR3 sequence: CASSLGSNEQFF. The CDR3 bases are TGTGCCAGCAGCTTAGGGAGCAATGAGCAGTTCTTC.

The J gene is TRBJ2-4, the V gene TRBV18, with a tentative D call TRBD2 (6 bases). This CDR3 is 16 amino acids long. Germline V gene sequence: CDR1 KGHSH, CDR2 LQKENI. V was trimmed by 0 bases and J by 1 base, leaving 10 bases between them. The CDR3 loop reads CASSPPTGVAKNIQYF. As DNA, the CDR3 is TGTGCCAGCTCACCACCGACGGGAGTTGCCAAAAACATTCAGTACTTC.

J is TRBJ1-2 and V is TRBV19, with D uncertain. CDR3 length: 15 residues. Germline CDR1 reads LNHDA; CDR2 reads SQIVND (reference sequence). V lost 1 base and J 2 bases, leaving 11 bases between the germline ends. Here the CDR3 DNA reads TGTGCCAGTAGTATAGGGGCAAACCTAAACTATGGCTACACCTTC. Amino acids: CASSIGANLNYGYTF.

CDR3 sequence: CASSDTFRERNGYTF. Written as DNA, the CDR3 is TGTGCCAGCAGCGATACCTTCCGGGAAAGAAATGGCTACACCTTC. This rearrangement joins TRBV6-5 to TRBJ1-2; D uncertain. This CDR3 is 15 amino acids long. Germline V lookup: CDR1 MNHEY, CDR2 SVGAGI. The V end lost 6 bases, the J end lost 6 bases, and 20 bases lay between the germline ends.

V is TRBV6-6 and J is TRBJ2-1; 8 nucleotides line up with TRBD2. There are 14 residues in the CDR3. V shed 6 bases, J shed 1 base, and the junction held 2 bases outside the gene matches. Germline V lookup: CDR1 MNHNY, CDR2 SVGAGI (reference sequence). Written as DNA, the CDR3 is TGTGCCAGCAGCGGGACTAGGTCCTACAATGAGCAGTTCTTC. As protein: CASSGTRSYNEQFF.

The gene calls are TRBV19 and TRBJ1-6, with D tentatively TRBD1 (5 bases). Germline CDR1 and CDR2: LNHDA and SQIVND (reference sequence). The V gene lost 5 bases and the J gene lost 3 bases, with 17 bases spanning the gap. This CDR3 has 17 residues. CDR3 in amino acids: CASSATGRGNYNSPLHF. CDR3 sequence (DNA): TGTGCCAGTAGTGCCACCGGGAGGGGTAACTATAATTCACCCCTCCACTTT.

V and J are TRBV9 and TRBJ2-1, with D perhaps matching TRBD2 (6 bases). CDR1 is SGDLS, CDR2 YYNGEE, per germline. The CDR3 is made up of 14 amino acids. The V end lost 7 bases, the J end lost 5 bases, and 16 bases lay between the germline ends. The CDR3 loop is CASALAVQNNEQFF. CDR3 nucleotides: TGTGCCAGCGCCTTAGCGGTACAGAACAATGAGCAGTTCTTC.

This CDR3 is CASSLVGGLRNGYTF. In DNA, the CDR3 is TGTGCCAGCAGCTTAGTAGGAGGGCTTCGAAATGGCTACACCTTC. V and J are TRBV7-9 and TRBJ1-2; no clear D gene. The V end was cut by 1 base, the J end by 6 bases, with 15 bases between. The CDR3 is 15 amino acids. The germline V gene encodes CDR1 SEHNR and CDR2 FQNEAQ (reference sequence).

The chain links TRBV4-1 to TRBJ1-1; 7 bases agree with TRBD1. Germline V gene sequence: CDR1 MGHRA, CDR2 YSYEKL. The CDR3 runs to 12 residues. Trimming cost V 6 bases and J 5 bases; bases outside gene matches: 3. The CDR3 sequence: CASRQQGTEAFF. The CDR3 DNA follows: TGCGCCAGCAGACAACAGGGGACTGAAGCTTTCTTT.

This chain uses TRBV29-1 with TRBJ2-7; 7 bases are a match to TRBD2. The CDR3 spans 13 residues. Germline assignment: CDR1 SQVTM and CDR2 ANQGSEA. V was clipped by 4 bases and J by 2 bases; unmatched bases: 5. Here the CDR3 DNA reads TGCAGCGTTGGCGGGGGAGATGCCTACGAGCAGTACTTC. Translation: CSVGGGDAYEQYF.

The CDR3 bases are TGTGCCAGCAGCCCCACGGGAGGGCTAATAAGCCCGACGCAGTATTTT. Amino acids: CASSPTGGLISPTQYF. This chain links TRBV7-6 with TRBJ2-3; 8 nucleotides line up with TRBD2. CDR1 and CDR2 from the germline V gene are SGHVS and FNYEAQ. The V gene end was trimmed by 5 bases and the J gene end by 9 bases; junction bases not matched to a gene: 16. CDR3 length: 16 residues.

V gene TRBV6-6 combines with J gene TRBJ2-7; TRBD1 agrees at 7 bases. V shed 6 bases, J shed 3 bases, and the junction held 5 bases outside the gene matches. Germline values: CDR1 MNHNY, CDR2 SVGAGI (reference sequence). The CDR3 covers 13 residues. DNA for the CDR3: TGTGCCAGCAGGTCGACAGGGCGCTACGAGCAGTACTTC. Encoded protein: CASRSTGRYEQYF.

The CDR3, as DNA: TGCAGTGCTAGTCCGTTACAGTTAACTTACCAAGAGACCCAGTACTTC. Protein sequence: CSASPLQLTYQETQYF. This chain uses TRBV20-1 with TRBJ2-5, with D unclear. Germline V gene data show CDR1 as DFQATT and CDR2 as SNEGSKA (reference sequence). V was trimmed by 3 bases and J by 0 bases, leaving 17 bases between them. The CDR3 is made up of 16 amino acids.

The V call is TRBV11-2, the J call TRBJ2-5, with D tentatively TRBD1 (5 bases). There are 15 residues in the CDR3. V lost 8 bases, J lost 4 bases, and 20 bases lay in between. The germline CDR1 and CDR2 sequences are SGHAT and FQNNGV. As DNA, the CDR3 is TGTGCCAGCTGCTCGGACCAGACAGCAATAGAGACCCAGTACTTC. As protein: CASCSDQTAIETQYF.

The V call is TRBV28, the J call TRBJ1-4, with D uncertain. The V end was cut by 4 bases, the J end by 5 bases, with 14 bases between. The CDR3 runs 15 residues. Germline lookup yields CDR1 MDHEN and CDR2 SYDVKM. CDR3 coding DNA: TGTGCCAGCAGTTCCGTATCAGGCGAGAATGAAAAACTGTTTTTT. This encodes CASSSVSGENEKLFF.

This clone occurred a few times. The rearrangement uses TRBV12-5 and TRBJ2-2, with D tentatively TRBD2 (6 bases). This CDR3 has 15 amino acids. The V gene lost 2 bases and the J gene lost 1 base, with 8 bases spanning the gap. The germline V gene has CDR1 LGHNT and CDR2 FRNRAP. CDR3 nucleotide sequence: TGTGCTAGTGGTTTGCGGGAGATGAACACCGGGGAGCTGTTTTTT. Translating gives CASGLREMNTGELFF.

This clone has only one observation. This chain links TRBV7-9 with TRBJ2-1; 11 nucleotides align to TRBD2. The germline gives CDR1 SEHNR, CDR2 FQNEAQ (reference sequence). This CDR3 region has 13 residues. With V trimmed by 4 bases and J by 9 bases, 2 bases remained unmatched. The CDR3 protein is CASSWTSGSEQFF. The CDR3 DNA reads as TGTGCCAGCAGCTGGACTAGCGGGTCTGAGCAGTTCTTC.

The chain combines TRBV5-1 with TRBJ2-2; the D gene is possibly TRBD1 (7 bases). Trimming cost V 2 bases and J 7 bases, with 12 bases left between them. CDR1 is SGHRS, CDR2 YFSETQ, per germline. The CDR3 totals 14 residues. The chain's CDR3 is CASSLTGEVGELFF. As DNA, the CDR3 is TGCGCCAGCAGCTTAACAGGGGAGGTCGGGGAGCTGTTTTTT.

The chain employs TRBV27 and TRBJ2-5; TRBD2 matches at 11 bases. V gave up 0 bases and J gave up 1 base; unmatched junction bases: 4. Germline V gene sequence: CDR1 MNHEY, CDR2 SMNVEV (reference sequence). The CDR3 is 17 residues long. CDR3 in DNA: TGTGCCAGCAGTTTATCTGTTGGGACTAGCGGCCAAGAGACCCAGTACTTC. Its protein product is CASSLSVGTSGQETQYF.

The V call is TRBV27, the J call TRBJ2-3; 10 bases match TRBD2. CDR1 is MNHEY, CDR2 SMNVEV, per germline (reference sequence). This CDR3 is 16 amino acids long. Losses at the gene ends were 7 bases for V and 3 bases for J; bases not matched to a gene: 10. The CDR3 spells CASKTPGLAFTDTQYF. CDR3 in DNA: TGTGCCAGCAAGACACCGGGACTAGCGTTTACAGATACGCAGTATTTT.

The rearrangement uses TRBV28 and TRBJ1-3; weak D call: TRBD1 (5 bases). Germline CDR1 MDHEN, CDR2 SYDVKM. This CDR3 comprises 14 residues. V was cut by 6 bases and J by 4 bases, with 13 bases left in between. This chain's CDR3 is CASSLGGGGNTIYF. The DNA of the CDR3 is TGTGCCAGCAGCCTGGGGGGAGGAGGAAACACCATATATTTT.

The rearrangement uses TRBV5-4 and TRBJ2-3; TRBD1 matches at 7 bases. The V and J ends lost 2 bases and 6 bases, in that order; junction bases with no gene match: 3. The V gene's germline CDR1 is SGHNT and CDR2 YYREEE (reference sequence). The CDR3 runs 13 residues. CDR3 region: CASSLQGMDTQYF. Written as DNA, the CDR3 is TGTGCCAGCAGCTTACAGGGGATGGATACGCAGTATTTT.

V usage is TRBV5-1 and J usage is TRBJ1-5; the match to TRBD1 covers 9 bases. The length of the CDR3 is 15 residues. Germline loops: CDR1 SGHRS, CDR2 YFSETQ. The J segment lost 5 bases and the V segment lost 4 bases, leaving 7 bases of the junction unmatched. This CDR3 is CASSVAGQGHQPQHF. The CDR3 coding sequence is TGCGCCAGCAGCGTTGCGGGACAGGGACATCAGCCCCAGCATTTT.

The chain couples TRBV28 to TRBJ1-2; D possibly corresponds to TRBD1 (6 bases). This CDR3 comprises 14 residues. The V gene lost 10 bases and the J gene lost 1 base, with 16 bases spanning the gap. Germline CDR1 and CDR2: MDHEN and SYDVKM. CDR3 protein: CATLDRTNNYGYTF. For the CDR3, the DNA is TGTGCCACCCTCGACAGGACCAATAACTATGGCTACACCTTC.

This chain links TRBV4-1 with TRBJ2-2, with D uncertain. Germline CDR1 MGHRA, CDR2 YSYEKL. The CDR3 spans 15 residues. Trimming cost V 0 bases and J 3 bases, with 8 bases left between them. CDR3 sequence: CASSQDPSYTGELFF. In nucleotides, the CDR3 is TGCGCCAGCAGCCAAGATCCATCATACACCGGGGAGCTGTTTTTT.

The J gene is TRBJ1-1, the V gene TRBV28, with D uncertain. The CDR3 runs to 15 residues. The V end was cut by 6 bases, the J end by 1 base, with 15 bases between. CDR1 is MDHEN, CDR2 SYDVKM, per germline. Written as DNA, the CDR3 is TGTGCCAGCAGCCGATACCAGACGGGGAACACTGAAGCTTTCTTT. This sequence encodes CASSRYQTGNTEAFF.

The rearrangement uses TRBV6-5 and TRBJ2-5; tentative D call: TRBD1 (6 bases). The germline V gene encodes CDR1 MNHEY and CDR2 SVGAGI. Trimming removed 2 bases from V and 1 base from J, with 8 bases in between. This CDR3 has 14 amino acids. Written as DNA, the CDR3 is TGTGCCAGCAGTTACGTGGGGGCCCAAGAGACCCAGTACTTC. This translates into CASSYVGAQETQYF.

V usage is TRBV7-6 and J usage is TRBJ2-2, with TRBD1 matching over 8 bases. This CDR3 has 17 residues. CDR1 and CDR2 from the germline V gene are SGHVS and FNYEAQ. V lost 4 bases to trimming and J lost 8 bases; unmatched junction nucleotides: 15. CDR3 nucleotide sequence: TGTGCCAGCAGCTCTCCCCCACCGACAGGGGCCCAAGGGGAGCTGTTTTTT. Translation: CASSSPPPTGAQGELFF. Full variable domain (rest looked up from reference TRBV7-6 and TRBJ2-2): GAGVSQSPRYKVTKRGQDVALRCDPISGHVSLYWYRQALGQGPEFLTYFNYEAQQDKSGLPNDRFSAERPEGSISTLTIQRTEQRDSAMYRCASSSPPPTGAQGELFFGEGSRLTVL.